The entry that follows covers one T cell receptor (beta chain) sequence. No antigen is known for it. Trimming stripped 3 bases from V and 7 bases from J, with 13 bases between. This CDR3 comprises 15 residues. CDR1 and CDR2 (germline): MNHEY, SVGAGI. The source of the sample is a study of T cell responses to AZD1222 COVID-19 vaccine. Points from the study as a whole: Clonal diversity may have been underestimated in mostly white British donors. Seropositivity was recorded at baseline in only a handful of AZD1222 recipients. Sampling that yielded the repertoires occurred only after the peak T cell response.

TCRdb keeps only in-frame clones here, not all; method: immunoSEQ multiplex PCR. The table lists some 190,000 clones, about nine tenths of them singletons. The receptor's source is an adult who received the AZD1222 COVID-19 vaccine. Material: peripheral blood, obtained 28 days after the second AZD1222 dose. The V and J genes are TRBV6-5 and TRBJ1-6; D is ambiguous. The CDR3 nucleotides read TGTGCCAGCAGTTATTCCCCGAAGGGAAATTCACCCCTCCACTTT. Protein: CASSYSPKGNSPLHF.